This TCR beta chain was captured in a study of OX40 agonist ivuxolimab in advanced cancers. Overall study: Dose-escalation patients had hepatocellular carcinoma, melanoma, renal cell or head and neck cancer.

CDR1 and CDR2 from the germline V gene are SEHNR and FQNEAQ (reference sequence). CDR3 length equals 18 residues. V gave up 5 bases and J gave up 4 bases, with 27 bases separating them. Clones were sequenced by immunoSEQ multiplex PCR, and TCRdb holds only the in-frame ones, with some missing. This sample yields some 98,000 clones, of which around 90% are seen a single time; under 0.35% belongs to the top ten. At baseline, cycle 4 day 1, and cycle 7 day 1, blood was sampled. The chain combines TRBV7-9 with TRBJ2-7; D tentatively reads TRBD1 or TRBD2 (7 bases each). The clonotype comes from an adult with an advanced solid tumor such as melanoma, head and neck, liver or kidney cancer. The source was CD4+ or CD8+ T cells sorted from blood, collected in a trial of the OX40 agonist ivuxolimab. The CDR3 nucleotides read TGTGCCAGCAGCGTCGGGACAGCGGGGAGCGGGTGGGCTTACGAGCAGTACTTC. It specifies CASSVGTAGSGWAYEQYF.